Sequencing of this T cell receptor beta chain was carried out in a study of cytomegalovirus exposure and HLA in healthy donors. A remark on this clone: The antigen is undetermined.

General study findings and limits: A link between a missense DCLRE1C variant and TCR beta V- and J-gene trimming emerged from a later analysis. The number of N-insertions in an Asian-associated ancestry cluster was reportedly below the roughly 670-donor mean in a later analysis.

CDR3 length equals 17 residues. CDR1 is MNHNS, CDR2 SASEGT, per germline. Trimming took off 1 base at V and 2 bases at J, with 17 bases between the two ends. PCR amplification relied on 60 Vbeta primers (plus 13 Jbeta primers). Method: immunoSEQ multiplex PCR; TCRdb's copy keeps in-frame clones and lacks some. This sample has about 90,000 clones; approximately 71% occur once, and the top ten carry about a sixth. This clonotype originated in a young woman in good health and CMV-seropositive. The chain employs TRBV6-1 and TRBJ2-5, with a weak D call TRBD1 (5 bases). The source material was PBMCs. CDR3 residues: CASSEEGRTTIQETQYF. The CDR3 bases are TGTGCCAGCAGTGAAGAGGGGCGAACAACGATTCAAGAGACCCAGTACTTC.